The clone carrying this T cell receptor (beta chain) was counted only a few times. Its antigen is not known. Sorting separated CD25+CD127- cells from the CD4+ cells of 5 or 6 patients. Trimming removed 4 bases at V and 9 bases at J, with 11 bases between. Germline lookup yields CDR1 SEHNR and CDR2 FQNEAQ (reference sequence). This CDR3 spans 12 amino acids. These data are taken from a study of CD8+ T cells in alopecia areata. The sequencing template was cDNA reverse transcribed from extracted RNA. Assay used: immunoSEQ multiplex PCR; TCRdb lists only in-frame clones, some missing. The sample holds around 36,000 clones, around 57% seen once. Whole-study findings and limits: Sequencing of scalp samples also captures resident alphabeta T cells of normal skin. Researchers report lesional scalp, most notably alopecia totalis/universalis, outstripped normal scalp in clonality. Whereas mice showed it more clearly, TCR sharing across patients was murkier, possibly because of HLA.

This TCR was sampled from a human donor with alopecia areata. The chain is built from TRBV7-9 and TRBJ2-3; D may correspond to TRBD1 or TRBD2 (5 bases each). Sequenced material: CD4+ Tregs sorted from blood. This chain's CDR3 is CASSSGDRTQYF. Here the CDR3 DNA reads TGTGCCAGCAGCTCTGGGGACCGGACGCAGTATTTT.